What follows describes a single T cell receptor beta chain. There are 15 residues in the CDR3. CDR1 MNHNS and CDR2 SASEGT come from the germline V gene. V gave up 0 bases and J gave up 6 bases; unmatched junction bases: 4. This sample is part of a study of beta chain features in type 1 diabetes. Expressed TCRB transcripts were sequenced because the isolated RNA had all been reverse transcribed beforehand. The study sequenced naive, central memory and regulatory T cell samples to an average of about 3.6 million reads. This table comes from immunoSEQ multiplex PCR, and its TCRdb copy is limited to in-frame clones, with some not included. Among about 45,000 clones, roughly 56% were seen once, and the ten largest hold approximately 2.1%.

The V call is TRBV6-1, the J call TRBJ1-5; 8 bases fit TRBD1. Sequencing input: Tregs from blood. The clonotype was recovered from a woman between 18 and 29 years old in good health. For the CDR3, the DNA is TGTGCCAGCAGTGAAGCGTGGACAGGGAGTCAGCCCCAGCATTTT. It codes for CASSEAWTGSQPQHF.